This T cell receptor beta chain was identified during a study of T cell responses to AZD1222 COVID-19 vaccine. Study outcomes and limitations: Once two AZD1222 doses were given, Spike-specific TCR breadth and depth went up.

This clone was recorded once. Its target is not known. Using immunoSEQ multiplex PCR, the repertoire was profiled, and TCRdb retains in-frame clones only, with some absent. Here the sample spans more than 85,000 clones, 84% being singletons. The CDR3 consists of 17 residues. CDR1 is KGHSH and CDR2 is LQKENI in the germline V gene. V shed 2 bases and J shed 3 bases, with 19 bases lying between them. The V and J genes are TRBV18 and TRBJ1-2, with D possibly matching TRBD1 (6 bases). The source was peripheral blood, collected on day 0 of AZD1222 vaccination. This TCR derives from an adult in good health. As DNA, the CDR3 is TGTGCCAGCTCACCAGGGGCGCCGGGGGCGCAATACTATGGCTACACCTTC. Translation: CASSPGAPGAQYYGYTF.